This T cell receptor (beta chain) was observed in a study of Ad26.COV2.S vaccination and SARS-CoV-2 variants. Whole-study context: Trial arm assignment for the donor was COV1001 Ad26.COV2.S. Administration of Ad26.COV2.S was intramuscular, either once or twice 56 days apart.

Noted treatment: some 20 received Ad26.COV2.S at low or high dose, single or two shots; roughly five received placebo; per-sample allocation not given. The investigators took samples on day 63 after the first vaccine or placebo injection. For this clone: Its antigen remains unidentified.

Study results and limitations: The breadth of spike-specific CD8+ and CD4+ T cell responses after vaccination was reportedly substantial.

The assay was immunoSEQ multiplex PCR, and TCRdb's table has in-frame clones only and misses some. Among some 480,000 clones listed, roughly 89% were seen once. After removal of 6 bases from V and 10 bases from J, the junction contained 10 bases not matched to a gene. Germline-derived CDR1 and CDR2 are KGHSH and LQKENI. The CDR3 contains 14 residues. The chain recombines TRBV18 with TRBJ2-1; 9 bases line up with TRBD1. The specimen was peripheral blood, collected in a trial of Ad26.COV2.S vaccine versus placebo. The TCR sequence derives from a person between 18 and 65 years old who received the Ad26.COV2.S COVID-19 vaccine or a placebo. The CDR3 DNA is TGTGCCAGCTCTCTACAAACAGGGGGCGGGGAGCAGTTCTTC. This codes for CASSLQTGGGEQFF.